This T cell receptor (beta chain) was retrieved from a study of blood T cell repertoires in COVID-19. This CDR3 contains 16 residues. The junction had 13 bases not matched to a gene; V was cut back by 10 bases and J by 6 bases. The germline V gene has CDR1 KGHDR and CDR2 SFDVKD. Methods used by the authors: How many nucleated cells were present was estimated from reference gene primer amplification. Clones were sequenced by immunoSEQ multiplex PCR, and TCRdb holds only the in-frame ones, with some missing. The V and J calls and clone size were taken over from that table, and D and trimming were inferred from the DNA. The table records roughly 200,000 clones, about 88% of them present only once.

The sample was peripheral blood. This clonotype originated in a woman of 80 years or more with acute or convalescent COVID-19. V gene TRBV24-1 combines with J gene TRBJ2-1; 11 positions agree with TRBD1. Here the CDR3 reads CATRNGGQGAGNEQFF. In nucleotides, the CDR3 is TGTGCCACACGAAACGGTGGACAGGGGGCGGGCAATGAGCAGTTCTTC.